This paragraph reports one T cell receptor beta chain. TCRdb reprocessed the PCR reads with MiXCR, giving one entry per CDR3 protein. This sample has roughly 13,000 distinct CDR3 sequences, with approximately 40% found just once. This sample is part of a study of CD4 and CD8 cells across lung adenocarcinoma regions. Trimming removed 0 bases from V and 3 bases from J; junction bases left unmatched: 3. Per the germline V gene, CDR1 is ENHRY and CDR2 is SYGVKD. The CDR3 covers 15 residues. The patients had localized lung adenocarcinoma, a non-small cell subtype. The sequenced material came from CD4+ T cells from the center of a lung tumor. The sequence was collected from a male donor with lung adenocarcinoma. The CD4 and CD8 labels of this study may be unreliable. The chain has TRBV10-3 and TRBJ2-3, with 7 bases aligning to TRBD2. The CDR3 spells CAISESDGRTDTQYF. The CDR3 nucleotides read TGTGCCATCAGTGAGTCGGACGGGAGGACAGATACGCAGTATTTT.